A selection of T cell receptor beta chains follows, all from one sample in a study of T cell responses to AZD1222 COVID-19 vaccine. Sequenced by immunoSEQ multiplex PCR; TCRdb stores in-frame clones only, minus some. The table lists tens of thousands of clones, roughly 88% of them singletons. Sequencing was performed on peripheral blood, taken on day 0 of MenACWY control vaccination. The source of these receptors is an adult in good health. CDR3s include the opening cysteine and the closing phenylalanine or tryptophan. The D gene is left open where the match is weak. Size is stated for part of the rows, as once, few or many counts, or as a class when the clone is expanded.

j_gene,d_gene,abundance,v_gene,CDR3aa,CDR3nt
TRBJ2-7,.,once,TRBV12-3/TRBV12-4,CASSSGGYEQYF,TGTGCCAGCAGTTCCGGGGGTTACGAGCAGTACTTC
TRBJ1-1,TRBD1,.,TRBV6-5,CASSYTADRGRTEAFF,TGTGCCAGCAGTTACACCGCCGACAGGGGGCGGACTGAAGCTTTCTTT
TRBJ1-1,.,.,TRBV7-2,CASSSNGPAFF,TGTGCCAGCAGCTCAAACGGGCCCGCTTTCTTT
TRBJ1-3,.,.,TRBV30,CAWTYRSGNTIYF,TGTGCCTGGACTTACCGCTCTGGAAACACCATATATTTT
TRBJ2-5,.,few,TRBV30,CAWSVRQVGETQYF,TGTGCCTGGAGTGTACGACAGGTTGGGGAGACCCAGTACTTC
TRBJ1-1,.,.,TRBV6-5,CASSLGYTEAFF,TGTGCCAGCAGTCTTGGCTACACTGAAGCTTTCTTT
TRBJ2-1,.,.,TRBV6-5,CASSYAGLANEQFF,TGTGCCAGCAGTTACGCAGGGTTGGCCAATGAGCAGTTCTTC
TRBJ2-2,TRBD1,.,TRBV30,CAWGSGQGFPGELFF,TGTGCCTGGGGCTCGGGACAGGGGTTTCCCGGGGAGCTGTTTTTT
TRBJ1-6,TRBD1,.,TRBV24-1,CATRRGQGGSPLHF,TGTGCCACCAGGAGGGGACAGGGAGGCTCACCCCTCCACTTT
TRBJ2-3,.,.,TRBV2,CASRSRTVQDTQYF,TGTGCCAGCAGGAGCCGGACAGTACAAGATACGCAGTATTTT
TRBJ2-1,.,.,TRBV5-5,CASSLAGSGHEQFF,TGTGCCAGCAGCTTGGCCGGAAGCGGGCATGAGCAGTTCTTC
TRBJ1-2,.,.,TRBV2,CASSEAGNYGYTF,TGTGCCAGCAGTGAGGCGGGTAACTATGGCTACACCTTC